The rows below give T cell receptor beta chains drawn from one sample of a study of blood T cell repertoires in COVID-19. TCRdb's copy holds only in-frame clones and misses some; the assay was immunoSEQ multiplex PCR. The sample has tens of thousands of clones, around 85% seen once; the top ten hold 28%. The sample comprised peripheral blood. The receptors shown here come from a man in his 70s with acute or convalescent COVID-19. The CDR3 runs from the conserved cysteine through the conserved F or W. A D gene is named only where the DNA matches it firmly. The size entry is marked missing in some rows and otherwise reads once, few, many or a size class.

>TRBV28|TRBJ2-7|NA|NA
CASSLISGYEQYF
TGTGCCAGCAGTTTAATATCGGGGTACGAGCAGTACTTC
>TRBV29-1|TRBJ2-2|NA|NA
CSVEDRSEGGELFF
TGCAGCGTTGAAGATCGGTCGGAGGGTGGGGAGCTGTTTTTT
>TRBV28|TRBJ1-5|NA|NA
CASSSTGGRVKAQHF
TGTGCCAGCAGTTCGACAGGCGGGCGGGTAAAAGCCCAGCATTTT
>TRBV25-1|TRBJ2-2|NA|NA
CASSKPGSGELFF
TGTGCCAGCAGCAAACCAGGGTCCGGGGAGCTGTTTTTT
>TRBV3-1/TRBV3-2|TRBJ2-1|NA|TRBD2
CASSRRLAGGGGNEQFF
TGTGCCAGCAGCCGCCGACTAGCGGGAGGGGGGGGGAATGAGCAGTTCTTC
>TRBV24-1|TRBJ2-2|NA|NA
CATSAGVNANTGELFF
TGTGCCACCAGTGCGGGAGTCAATGCGAACACCGGGGAGCTGTTTTTT
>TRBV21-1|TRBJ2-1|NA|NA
CASSMARSGRNEQFF
TGTGCCAGCAGCATGGCCCGTAGCGGGAGGAATGAGCAGTTCTTC
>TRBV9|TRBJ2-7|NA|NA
CASSVDVGAIYEQYF
TGTGCCAGCAGCGTAGATGTAGGGGCCATATACGAGCAGTACTTC
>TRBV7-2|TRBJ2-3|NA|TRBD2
CASSLRLAGASDTQYF
TGTGCCAGCAGCTTGAGACTAGCGGGAGCCTCAGATACGCAGTATTTT
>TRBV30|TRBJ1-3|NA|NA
CAWSVQHNPGGNTIYF
TGTGCCTGGAGTGTACAGCACAACCCTGGGGGAAACACCATATATTTT
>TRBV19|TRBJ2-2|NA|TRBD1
CASSIVGTGENTGELFF
TGTGCCAGTAGTATAGTCGGGACAGGGGAGAACACCGGGGAGCTGTTTTTT
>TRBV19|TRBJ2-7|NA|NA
CASSTYSYEQYF
TGTGCCAGTAGCACCTACTCCTACGAGCAGTACTTC
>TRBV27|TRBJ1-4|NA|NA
CASSFRSWGRTNEKLFF
TGTGCCAGCAGTTTTCGGTCTTGGGGGAGGACTAATGAAAAACTGTTTTTT
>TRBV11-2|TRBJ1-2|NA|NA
CASSSQANYGYTF
TGTGCCAGCAGCTCACAGGCTAACTATGGCTACACCTTC
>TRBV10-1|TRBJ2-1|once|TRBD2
CASSESGGRAYNEQFF
TGCGCCAGCAGTGAATCTGGCGGGAGGGCTTACAATGAGCAGTTCTTC
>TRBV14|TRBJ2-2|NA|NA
CASSPLTGEGTGELFF
TGTGCCAGCAGCCCCCTGACGGGAGAGGGGACCGGGGAGCTGTTTTTT
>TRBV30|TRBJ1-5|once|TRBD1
CAWRTGTGVSSNQPQHF
TGTGCCTGGAGGACCGGGACAGGGGTCAGTAGCAATCAGCCCCAGCATTTT
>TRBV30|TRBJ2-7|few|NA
CAWTWHRDEQYF
TGTGCCTGGACGTGGCACCGGGACGAGCAGTACTTC
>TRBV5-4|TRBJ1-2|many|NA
CASSLERSRASMYGYTF
TGTGCCAGCAGCTTGGAGAGGTCGAGGGCCTCTATGTATGGCTACACCTTC
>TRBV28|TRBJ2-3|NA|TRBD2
CASSGQLAGATDTQYF
TGTGCCAGCAGTGGCCAGCTGGCGGGAGCCACAGATACGCAGTATTTT
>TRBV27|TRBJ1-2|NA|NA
CASRPLTGNYGYTF
TGTGCCAGCAGACCTCTTACAGGGAACTATGGCTACACCTTC
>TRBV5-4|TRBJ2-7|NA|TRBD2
CASSSGLANTYEQYF
TGTGCCAGCAGCTCGGGACTAGCGAACACCTACGAGCAGTACTTC
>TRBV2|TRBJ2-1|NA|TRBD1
CASRLTGGGNEQFF
TGTGCCAGCAGATTAACAGGGGGAGGCAATGAGCAGTTCTTC
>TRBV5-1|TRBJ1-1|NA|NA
CASSLVSTEAFF
TGCGCCAGCAGCTTAGTGAGCACTGAAGCTTTCTTT
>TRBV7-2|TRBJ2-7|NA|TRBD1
CASSMDRSYEQYF
TGTGCCAGCAGCATGGACAGGTCCTACGAGCAGTACTTC
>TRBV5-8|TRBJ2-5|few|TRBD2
CASTTPGGETQYF
TGTGCCAGCACCACCCCCGGGGGGGAGACCCAGTACTTC
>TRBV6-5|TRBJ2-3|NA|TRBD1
CASSGTGSSTDTQYF
TGTGCCAGCAGCGGGACAGGATCTAGCACAGATACGCAGTATTTT
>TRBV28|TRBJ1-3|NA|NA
CASSSMGRGSGNTIYF
TGTGCCAGCAGTTCCATGGGGCGTGGGTCTGGAAACACCATATATTTT
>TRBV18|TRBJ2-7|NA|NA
CASSPVGVPNEQYF
TGTGCCAGCTCACCAGTCGGGGTCCCCAACGAGCAGTACTTC
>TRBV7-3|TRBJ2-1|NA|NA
CASSSYQDNEQFF
TGTGCCAGCAGCTCCTACCAAGACAATGAGCAGTTCTTC
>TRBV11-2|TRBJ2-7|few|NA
CASSFGDYEQYF
TGTGCCAGCAGCTTCGGGGACTACGAGCAGTACTTC
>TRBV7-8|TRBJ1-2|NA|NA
CASSLGGQDYGYTF
TGTGCCAGCAGCTTAGGGGGACAAGACTATGGCTACACCTTC
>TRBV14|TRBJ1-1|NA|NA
CASSPLPTGEAFF
TGTGCCAGCAGTCCACTCCCGACGGGAGAAGCTTTCTTT
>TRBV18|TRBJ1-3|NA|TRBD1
CASSPGQGEGNTIYF
TGTGCCAGCTCACCGGGACAGGGGGAAGGAAACACCATATATTTT
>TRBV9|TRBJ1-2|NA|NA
CASYREAYGYTF
TGTGCCAGCTACAGGGAAGCATATGGCTACACCTTC
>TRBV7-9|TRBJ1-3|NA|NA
CASSLVSGGYASGNTIYF
TGTGCCAGCAGCTTAGTGAGTGGGGGGTATGCCTCCGGAAACACCATATATTTT
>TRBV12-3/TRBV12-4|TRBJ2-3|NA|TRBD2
CASSPREAQYF
TGTGCCAGCAGTCCCCGGGAGGCGCAGTATTTT
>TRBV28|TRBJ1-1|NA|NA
CASSPQTEAFF
TGTGCCAGCAGTCCACAGACTGAAGCTTTCTTT
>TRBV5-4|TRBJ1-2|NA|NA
CASSLAIGGNYGYTF
TGTGCCAGCAGCTTGGCGATCGGGGGTAACTATGGCTACACCTTC
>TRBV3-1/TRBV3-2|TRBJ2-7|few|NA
CASSQDPAAYEQYF
TGTGCCAGCAGCCAAGACCCAGCGGCATACGAGCAGTACTTC
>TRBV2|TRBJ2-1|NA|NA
CASRKGASGQLRPNEQFF
TGTGCCAGCAGAAAGGGGGCTAGCGGGCAGCTCCGCCCTAATGAGCAGTTCTTC
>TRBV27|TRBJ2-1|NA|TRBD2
CASSSAGTSGKEEQFF
TGTGCCAGCAGTTCCGCCGGGACTAGCGGAAAGGAGGAGCAGTTCTTC
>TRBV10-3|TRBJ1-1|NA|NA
CAISGAGKNTEAFF
TGTGCCATCAGTGGGGCGGGGAAGAACACTGAAGCTTTCTTT
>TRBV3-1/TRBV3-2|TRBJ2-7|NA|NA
CASSPDGRSYEQYF
TGTGCCAGCAGCCCAGACGGTCGCTCCTACGAGCAGTACTTC
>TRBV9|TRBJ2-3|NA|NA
CASSLRLVADTQYF
TGTGCCAGCAGCCTCCGACTAGTAGCAGATACGCAGTATTTT
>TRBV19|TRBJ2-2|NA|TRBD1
CASSMGTGDAGELFF
TGTGCCAGTAGTATGGGGACAGGGGATGCCGGGGAGCTGTTTTTT
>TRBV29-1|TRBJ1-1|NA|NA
CSVGSGEVTEAFF
TGCAGCGTTGGCTCAGGGGAAGTGACTGAAGCTTTCTTT
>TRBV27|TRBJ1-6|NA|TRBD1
CASSRNRQGNSPLHF
TGTGCCAGCAGCCGTAACCGACAGGGTAATTCACCCCTCCACTTT
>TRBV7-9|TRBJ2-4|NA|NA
CASSLDRKNIQYF
TGTGCCAGCAGCTTGGACAGAAAAAACATTCAGTACTTC
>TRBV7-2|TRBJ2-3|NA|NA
CASSTYTDTQYF
TGTGCCAGCAGCACCTACACAGATACGCAGTATTTT
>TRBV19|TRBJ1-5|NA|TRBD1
CASSTRGQGNQPQHF
TGTGCCAGTAGTACTCGAGGACAGGGTAATCAGCCCCAGCATTTT
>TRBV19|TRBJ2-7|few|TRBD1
CASSIRTGGTGEQYF
TGTGCCAGTAGTATACGGACAGGGGGAACAGGCGAGCAGTACTTC
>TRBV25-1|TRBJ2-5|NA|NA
CASRSQGETQYF
TGTGCCAGCAGAAGCCAGGGGGAGACCCAGTACTTC
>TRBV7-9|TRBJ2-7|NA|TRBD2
CASSSGGSGRDEQYF
TGTGCCAGCAGTTCCGGGGGTAGCGGGAGAGACGAGCAGTACTTC
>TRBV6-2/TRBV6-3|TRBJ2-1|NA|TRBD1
CASSRPPGQGYNEQFF
TGTGCCAGCAGTCGGCCCCCGGGACAGGGCTACAATGAGCAGTTCTTC
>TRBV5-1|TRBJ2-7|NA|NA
CASRQQSYYEQYF
TGCGCCAGCCGACAGCAATCGTACTACGAGCAGTACTTC
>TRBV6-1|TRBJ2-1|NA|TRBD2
CASIEPGLAGALFF
TGTGCCAGCATTGAACCCGGACTAGCGGGAGCCCTGTTCTTC
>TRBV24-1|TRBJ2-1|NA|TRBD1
CATSDTGQGEGEQFF
TGTGCCACCAGCGACACGGGACAGGGCGAGGGTGAGCAGTTCTTC
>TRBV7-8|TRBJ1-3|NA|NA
CASSLSSGNTIYF
TGTGCCAGCAGCTTATCATCTGGAAACACCATATATTTT
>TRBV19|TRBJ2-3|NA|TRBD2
CASSTLAGGRYTDTQYF
TGTGCCAGTAGTACACTAGCGGGAGGGCGATACACAGATACGCAGTATTTT